Below, one TCR beta chain is given with its context. What it binds is not known. The entry originates in a study of T cell responses to AZD1222 COVID-19 vaccine. TCRdb keeps only in-frame clones here, not all; method: immunoSEQ multiplex PCR. The sample carries around 180,000 clones, 94% recorded once. Study-level results: The sample set comprised mostly white British donors with more females, and clonal diversity was possibly underestimated. Only six people who got AZD1222 tested seropositive at baseline.

With 0 bases removed from V and 8 bases from J, the gap between germline ends came to 10 bases. Germline assignment: CDR1 SGHTA and CDR2 FQGTGA. There are 13 residues in the CDR3. Material: peripheral blood, obtained 28 days after the second AZD1222 dose. The sequence was obtained from an adult who received the AZD1222 COVID-19 vaccine. The V gene is TRBV7-3, the J gene TRBJ1-2; D might be TRBD1 (5 bases). CDR3 amino acids: CASSLTGTQGYTF. The CDR3 DNA sequence: TGTGCCAGCAGCTTAACGGGGACTCAAGGCTACACCTTC. Filled out from reference TRBV7-3 and TRBJ1-2, the complete variable domain reads GAGVSQTPSNKVTEKGKYVELRCDPISGHTALYWYRQSLGQGPEFLIYFQGTGAADDSGLPNDRFFAVRPEGSVSTLKIQRTERGDSAVYLCASSLTGTQGYTFGSGTRLTVV.